This TCR beta chain is from a study of T cell changes during pregnancy in multiple sclerosis. This CDR3 spans 13 amino acids. V lost 6 bases and J 2 bases, leaving 10 bases between the germline ends. Germline V gene data show CDR1 as SGHTA and CDR2 as FQGTGA. On this clone: Other nucleotide sequences in the sample specify the same CDR3.

Libraries were prepared by immunoSEQ multiplex PCR; TCRdb keeps only in-frame clonotypes and omits some of them. The top ten hold 0.43% of the sample, which has 78,000 or so clones, around 90% seen once. This chain links TRBV7-3 with TRBJ1-1, with D uncertain. Material: CD4+ T cells from peripheral blood mononuclear cells, obtained before pregnancy. This TCR was recovered from a female donor with multiple sclerosis, enrolled in a pregnancy study. The CDR3: CASSLGANTEAFF. CDR3 coding DNA: TGTGCCAGCAGTTTGGGAGCTAACACTGAAGCTTTCTTT.